The entry below describes one TCR beta chain. This entry belongs to a study of blood T cell repertoires in COVID-19. Authors' methods: Estimates of nucleated cell counts were drawn from the amplification of reference gene primers. Only in-frame clones appear in the TCRdb table, and some are missing; sequencing was by immunoSEQ multiplex PCR. From that table come the V and J calls and clone size; the DNA was used to work out D and trimming. The table includes 300,000 to 400,000 clones, around 90% detected once. The germline V gene encodes CDR1 SGHRS and CDR2 YFSETQ. The length of the CDR3 is 15 residues. Trimming shortened V by 4 bases and J by 8 bases, and 19 bases separated the two germline ends.

The sample comprised PBMCs or T cells enriched from blood (not recorded which). V gene TRBV5-1 combines with J gene TRBJ2-1; perhaps TRBD2 as D (7 bases). This receptor was identified in a man between 60 and 75 years old who had recovered from COVID-19. The CDR3: CASSQGTTVGYEQFF. CDR3 in DNA: TGCGCCAGCAGCCAGGGGACTACCGTGGGCTATGAGCAGTTCTTC.